This TCR beta chain was sequenced in a study of T cells after yellow fever vaccination. Study-level background: In the case of low-cell-number fractions, SMART-Seq v4 Ultra Low Input was used for preparation. General observations from the study: Reappearing after the booster were most of the clones from primary vaccination (about 96% CD4, approximately 89% CD8). Abundant bulk-derived clonotypes could contaminate FACS-sorted repertoires.

J lost 4 bases, V lost 4 bases, and 6 bases had no gene match. CDR1 is SGDLS, CDR2 YYNGEE, per germline. This CDR3 comprises 15 residues. This clonotype was seen more than once but under ten times. Its specificity is not known. 5'RACE template switching generated TCR cDNA, adding a universal primer site and UMIs. TCRdb ran MiXCR on the 5' RACE reads and lists one entry per CDR3 protein. The sample lists about 74,000 distinct CDR3 sequences; more than 5.5% were seen once. The sequence was obtained from a man younger than 30 who received the YFV17D yellow fever vaccine. The V call is TRBV9, the J call TRBJ2-1, with TRBD1 matching over 9 bases. The sample consisted of CD8+ T cells sorted from PBMCs, taken about 5 days after the first yellow fever vaccination. As DNA, the CDR3 is TGTGCCAGCAGCCCCCGGGACAGGGTTTACAATGAGCAGTTCTTC. Translating it yields CASSPRDRVYNEQFF. Full variable domain (missing parts from reference TRBV9 and TRBJ2-1): DSGVTQTPKHLITATGQRVTLRCSPRSGDLSVYWYQQSLDQGLQFLIQYYNGEERAKGNILERFSAQQFPDLHSELNLSSLELGDSALYFCASSPRDRVYNEQFFGPGTRLTVL.